Following are 6 T cell receptor beta chains from one sample sequenced in a study of long-term antiretroviral therapy in people with HIV. This was the immunoSEQ v3.0 assay at survey level. The data were produced by immunoSEQ multiplex PCR, yet TCRdb's version contains in-frame clones alone and is incomplete. The sample yields 15,000 to 20,000 clones, around 80% seen once. The source material was unsorted PBMCs, sampled 0.1 years before starting antiretroviral therapy. These receptors came from a man aged 18 to 29 with HIV.

This chain joins TRBV7-2 and TRBJ1-2, with D possibly TRBD1 on 6 matching bases. CDR3 length: 13 residues. Trimming pared 3 bases from V and 7 bases from J, leaving 12 bases between. Germline V gene lookup returns CDR1 SGHTA and CDR2 FQGNSA. CDR3 in amino acids: CASSFPGDLGYTF. CDR3 sequence (DNA): TGTGCCAGCAGCTTTCCAGGGGATCTTGGCTACACCTTC.

The chain combines TRBV14 with TRBJ2-7; D is unresolved. Germline CDR1 is SGHDN and CDR2 is FVKESK. The CDR3 extends over 13 amino acids. The V and J ends lost 2 bases and 0 bases respectively, with 5 bases between them. CDR3 in amino acids: CASSQYFSYEQYF. As DNA, the CDR3 is TGTGCCAGCAGCCAATACTTCTCCTACGAGCAGTACTTC.

The genes are TRBV5-6 and TRBJ2-7; D is undetermined. Trimming left V 0 bases short and J 4 bases short, with 14 bases between. This CDR3 is built from 15 residues. In germline, CDR1 is SGHDT, CDR2 YYEEEE. CDR3 nucleotide sequence: TGTGCCAGCAGCTTGGCGGCAGCTGGACCTTACGAGCAGTACTTC. Protein sequence: CASSLAAAGPYEQYF.

This clone was seen a handful of times. The chain combines TRBV6-5 with TRBJ1-5; perhaps TRBD1 as D (5 bases). This CDR3 is built from 14 residues. V was clipped by 10 bases and J by 2 bases, with 15 bases between them. Germline CDR1 is MNHEY and CDR2 is SVGAGI. CDR3 DNA: TGTGCCACTCGTCCGCCGGGGGGCAATCAGCCCCAGCATTTT. It yields the protein CATRPPGGNQPQHF.

The chain is built from TRBV14 and TRBJ2-7; no reliable D call. The CDR3 sequence is 15 residues long. Germline V gene lookup returns CDR1 SGHDN and CDR2 FVKESK. Trimming pared 0 bases from V and 0 bases from J, leaving 9 bases between. CDR3 nucleotide sequence: TGTGCCAGCAGCCAAGACACCGGGTACTCCTACGAGCAGTACTTC. Translating gives CASSQDTGYSYEQYF.

This clone is medium-sized (0.01 to 0.1%). The rearrangement uses TRBV27 and TRBJ2-3; 9 bases align to TRBD2. This CDR3 has 15 residues. The ends lost 4 bases at V and 4 bases at J; junction bases unmatched: 6. Per germline, CDR1 MNHEY and CDR2 SMNVEV (reference sequence). The CDR3 here is CASSYGAGGADTQYF. In DNA form, the CDR3 reads TGTGCCAGCAGTTACGGAGCGGGAGGAGCAGATACGCAGTATTTT.